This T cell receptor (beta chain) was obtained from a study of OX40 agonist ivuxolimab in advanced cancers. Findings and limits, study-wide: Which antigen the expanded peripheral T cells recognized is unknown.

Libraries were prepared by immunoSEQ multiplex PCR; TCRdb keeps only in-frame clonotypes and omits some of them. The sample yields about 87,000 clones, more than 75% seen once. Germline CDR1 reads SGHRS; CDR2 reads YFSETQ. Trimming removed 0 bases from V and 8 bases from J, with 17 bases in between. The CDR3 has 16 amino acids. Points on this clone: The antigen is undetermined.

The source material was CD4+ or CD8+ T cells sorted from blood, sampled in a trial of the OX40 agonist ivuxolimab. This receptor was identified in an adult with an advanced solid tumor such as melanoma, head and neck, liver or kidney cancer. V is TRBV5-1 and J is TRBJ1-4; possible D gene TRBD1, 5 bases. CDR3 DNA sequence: TGCGCCAGCAGCTTGGTGGCGGGCAGGGCAACCGAAAAACTGTTTTTT. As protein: CASSLVAGRATEKLFF.